This T cell receptor (beta chain) came from a study of blood T cell repertoires in COVID-19 (dated by TCRdb to about 2020). Some background on the complete study: Collaborator samples came from the United States, Italy and Spain and covered acute and convalescent phases of COVID-19. The prospective study material was composed of cDNA or gDNA derived from T cells, B-cell-depleted T cells, or PBMCs. Subjects who had been exposed to COVID-19, were actively infected with it, or had recovered from it provided the deeply sampled blood TCRbeta repertoires that made up the dataset. The repertoires were released in a freely available public database meant as a resource for research on the immune response to SARS-CoV-2. Samples came from the ongoing ImmuneRACE study (first 160 participants) plus 1,254 subjects from 6 global collaborators. A de-identified subject ID, COVID-19 status, age in years and sex were almost always included in the sample metadata. Where available, HLA class I and class II types were obtained from metadata supplied by the sample provider rather than from assay-based typing. Results the study describes overall, beyond this receptor: How much clinical and demographic metadata was included differed by source and by participant, and the metadata was provided uncurated.

The CDR3 holds 15 amino acids from the cysteine to the phenylalanine. Only the CDR3 part of the read is kept: 45 bases, read in frame from the first base. Based on the germline V gene, the CDR1 and CDR2 sequences are SGHRS and YFSETQ. Concerning this clone: This clone's antigen is unknown. No base-level quality is on record; no much larger clone is a single base apart.

The collaborating institutions used their own protocols to collect whole blood in K2EDTA tubes. For TCRbeta analysis, collaborator samples were shipped as frozen whole blood, as isolated PBMCs, or as DNA extracted from either sample type. TCRbeta CDR3 regions were amplified from genomic DNA using the immunoSEQ Assay, a bias-controlled multiplex PCR. The authors' analysis ran thus. Nucleated cell counts per sample were estimated from amplification of reference gene primers within the assay. To quantify the absolute abundance of each unique TCRbeta CDR3 rearrangement, sequence reads were collapsed and filtered. For each sample, productive Simpson clonality was calculated as the square root of Simpson's diversity index across productive rearrangements. TCRdb mirrors the immuneACCESS table, restricted to in-frame sequences. Some clones are absent from its copies; in checked studies, under half trace to an unresolved V gene, and the reason for the others is unknown. The DNA gave D and trimming, while V, J and clone size come from that table. This sample lists around 230,000 clones; around four fifths were detected once. The ten top clones hold under 3% of the sample.

This sequence originates from a woman in her sixties or seventies with active or convalescent COVID-19. The chain is encoded by TRBV5-1 joined to TRBJ2-1, with 12 central nucleotides matching TRBD2. Sample: peripheral blood. At the DNA level, the sequence is TGCGCGTGCAGGCCCGGGACTAGCGGGCCCAATGAGCAGTTCTTC. This codes for CACRPGTSGPNEQFF.